The present entry profiles one TCR beta chain with its context. No cognate antigen has been identified for it. No base-level quality is on record; no much larger clone is a single base apart. This sample was included in a study of blood T cells in healthy people across ages (dated by TCRdb to between 2014 and 2017). General notes on the study: In model experiments, template switching captured about one uniquely barcoded TCR beta cDNA molecule for every two T cells. The study measured age-related changes in TCR beta repertoire diversity using deep sequencing normalized with unique cDNA molecular identifiers. The donors were divided into four age groups: young (average approximately 15 years), middle-aged (approximately 39), aged (62) and long-lived (82). To avoid experimental bias, donors of different ages were distributed randomly across sequencing lanes. The study analyzed two additional independent replicas of 1 million unique cDNA reads from the same blood draw for two donors, one aged 18 to 29 and one aged 80 or older. Broader findings and caveats from the paper: Because donor CMV infection status was unknown, age-related changes in expanded clonotypes were potentially confounded. Compared with the aged group, more naive CD4+ T cells, fewer expanded clones and increased TCR diversity were shown by the long-lived group, suggesting age selection. As age increased, observed TCR beta diversity per million T cells dropped in a roughly linear way, and a significant reduction was already evident by age 40. Because profiling used bulk unsorted PBMCs, naive and antigen-experienced compartments could not be compared conclusively. There was a strong correlation between observed TCR beta diversity and the percentage of naive T cells measured by flow cytometry. Estimates of total diversity based on one million sequenced T cells were considered lower bounds and underestimates.

Donors were around 37 systemically healthy Caucasian individuals from Russia aged roughly 6 to 95 years. Each donor gave about 9.2 milliliters of peripheral blood, drawn into EDTA-treated Vacutainer tubes. PBMCs were isolated by Ficoll-Paque density-gradient centrifugation, with at least 7 million obtained per sample. Trizol reagent was used to extract total RNA from the PBMCs, yielding at least 5 micrograms per sample. For every donor, flow cytometry on a PBMC aliquot measured the percentage of naive CD45RAhigh/CD27high T cells. V and J lose 7 bases and 5 bases, and a span of 27 bases separates them. The germline V gene encodes CDR1 MNHEY and CDR2 SMNVEV (reference sequence). Reading from cysteine to phenylalanine, the CDR3 counts 17 amino acids. Kept here is only the CDR3 DNA, which spans 51 bases and is read in frame from base 1. The library relied on 5' RACE. The instrument given in TCRdb is Illumina HiSeq 2500. A second PCR of roughly 6 to 12 cycles was run with a J-beta primer mix and a sample-barcoded 5' primer. A template-switch 5' adaptor carrying 12 random nucleotides introduced a unique molecular identifier onto each TCR beta cDNA molecule. Each sample yielded at least 2.5 million CDR3-containing paired-end reads. The Mint cDNA synthesis kit, primed by a TRBC-specific oligonucleotide, was used to synthesize first-strand cDNA from all RNA. Following uracil-DNA glycosylase treatment, all cDNA underwent a first 18-cycle PCR with the universal primers M1SS and BC2_uni_R. Per the source publication's procedure: For normalization, 1 million high-quality reads were randomly selected from each sample, with every read carrying a distinct molecular identifier. Instead of being binned into consensus sequences, reads with shared molecular identifiers were discarded. MiTCR, run with a Q25 quality threshold and the strictest error-elimination algorithm, handled CDR3 identification, clonotype clustering and error correction. A nonparametric unseen species model with Euler transformation was used to estimate a lower bound on total TCR beta diversity. Through fastp at Q25 and MiXCR, TCRdb rebuilt clones from the public reads, retaining in-frame beta chains. Merged by CDR3 protein, the rows form single entries marked with the most common genes and DNA. The V and J calls, along with clone size, are taken from TCRdb and not from the paper's own processing. This sample lists over a million distinct CDR3 sequences; 40% to 50% were detected once. The leading ten clones occupy approximately 20% of the sample.

The chain was built from TRBV27 and TRBJ2-7; possibly the D gene is TRBD1, per 6 matching bases. Specimen: blood. The receptor's source is a woman aged 55-75 years in good health. CDR3 region: CASIAVWPTGLGNEQYF. The nucleotide sequence is given as TGTGCCAGCATCGCGGTTTGGCCGACAGGATTGGGCAACGAGCAGTACTTC.